A single sample gave rise to the 13 T cell receptor beta chains below, sequenced in a study of T cell changes during pregnancy in multiple sclerosis. TCRdb keeps only in-frame clones here, not all; method: immunoSEQ multiplex PCR. The sample consists of tens of thousands of clones, over 85% of them appearing once. The source was CD4+ T cells from peripheral blood mononuclear cells, collected after pregnancy. The receptor source for this set is a female donor with multiple sclerosis, enrolled in a pregnancy study.

The chain recombines TRBV6-6 with TRBJ2-1; D ambiguous. From germline, CDR1 is MNHNY and CDR2 SVGAGI (reference sequence). There are 15 residues in the CDR3. With 0 bases removed from V and 6 bases from J, the gap between germline ends came to 12 bases. CDR3 region: CASSYSNLAANEQFF. In DNA, the CDR3 is TGTGCCAGCAGTTACTCGAACTTAGCAGCCAATGAGCAGTTCTTC.

This clone was counted a few times. CDR3 nucleotide sequence: TGCAGCGTTGAAATCAGAATACAAGAGACCCAGTACTTC. Amino acid sequence: CSVEIRIQETQYF. The chain employs TRBV29-1 and TRBJ2-5; no clear D gene. The CDR3 consists of 13 residues. Germline CDR1 is SQVTM and CDR2 is ANQGSEA. The V and J ends lost 2 bases and 2 bases respectively, with 9 bases between them. The complete variable domain, with remaining parts taken from reference TRBV29-1 and TRBJ2-5, reads SAVISQKPSRDICQRGTSLTIQCQVDSQVTMMFWYRQQPGQSLTLIATANQGSEATYESGFVIDKFPISRPNLTFSTLTVSNMSPEDSSIYLCSVEIRIQETQYFGPGTRLLVL.

In the case of this clone: One junction end disagrees with the germline gene, perhaps due to a read error. The V call is TRBV5-5, the J call TRBJ2-2; no definite D call. The germline gives CDR1 SGHKS, CDR2 YYEKEE (reference sequence). There are 15 residues in the CDR3. CDR3 amino acids: CASSLGHTNIGELFF. The CDR3 DNA is TGTGCCAGCAGCTTGGGACATACGAACATCGGGGAGCTGTTTTTT.

The J gene is TRBJ1-2, the V gene TRBV19, with 8 positions matching TRBD1. The CDR3 consists of 15 residues. The junction had 9 bases not matched to a gene; V was cut back by 5 bases and J by 4 bases. The germline CDR1 and CDR2 sequences are LNHDA and SQIVND (reference sequence). Here the CDR3 reads CASSSGPGGVYGYTF. CDR3 nucleotide sequence: TGTGCCAGTAGTTCGGGTCCAGGGGGCGTCTATGGCTACACCTTC.

The chain carries TRBV2 and TRBJ2-3; 16 bases map to TRBD2. The CDR3 loop spans 16 amino acids. Per the germline V gene, CDR1 is SNHLY and CDR2 is FYNNEI. V was pared by 3 bases and J by 6 bases, with 3 bases of the junction left unmatched. In nucleotides, the CDR3 is TGTGCCAGCAGTGAGGGGGGACTAGCGGGAGGGGATACGCAGTATTTT. As protein: CASSEGGLAGGDTQYF.

This chain joins TRBV9 and TRBJ2-5; 10 nucleotides line up with TRBD2. Germline lookup yields CDR1 SGDLS and CDR2 YYNGEE. J lost 5 bases, V lost 3 bases, and 4 bases had no gene match. This CDR3 contains 14 residues. CDR3 in DNA: TGTGCCAGCAGCGGACTAGCGGGCATGGAGACCCAGTACTTC. Residues: CASSGLAGMETQYF.

The chain carries TRBV5-1 and TRBJ1-1; D call uncertain. The length of the CDR3 is 15 residues. V lost 0 bases to trimming and J lost 1 base, with 10 bases between them. Germline CDR1 reads SGHRS; CDR2 reads YFSETQ. Here the CDR3 reads CASSLGRAANTEAFF. CDR3 nucleotide sequence: TGCGCCAGCAGCTTGGGCCGCGCCGCGAACACTGAAGCTTTCTTT.

This clone has just one count. V is TRBV28 and J is TRBJ2-1; 9 positions match TRBD2. V was clipped by 6 bases and J by 8 bases; unmatched bases: 14. The length of the CDR3 is 16 residues. Germline V lookup: CDR1 MDHEN, CDR2 SYDVKM. This CDR3 is CASRPTSAGGPHEQFF. CDR3 sequence (DNA): TGTGCCAGCAGGCCCACCTCTGCGGGAGGGCCCCATGAGCAGTTCTTC.

The CDR3 reads CASSLTTGTWEQYF. In DNA, the CDR3 is TGTGCCAGCAGCTTGACGACAGGGACATGGGAGCAGTACTTC. This sequence joins TRBV5-6 and TRBJ2-7; 7 bases are a match to TRBD1. The CDR3 extends over 14 amino acids. With V trimmed by 1 base and J by 7 bases, 8 bases remained unmatched. In germline, CDR1 is SGHDT, CDR2 YYEEEE.

CDR3 bases: TGTGCCAGCAGTCGATCGCAGGGTTCCACGCAGTATTTT. This gives the protein CASSRSQGSTQYF. This chain joins TRBV27 and TRBJ2-3, with D possibly being TRBD1 (5 bases). This CDR3 contains 13 residues. Germline V CDR1 and CDR2: MNHEY, SMNVEV (reference sequence). Trimming took off 5 bases at V and 9 bases at J, with 15 bases between the two ends.

The chain uses TRBV5-6 and TRBJ2-6, with TRBD1 identical over 9 bases. Germline V gene sequence: CDR1 SGHDT, CDR2 YYEEEE. This CDR3 spans 15 amino acids. The V segment lost 4 bases and the J segment 1 base; nucleotides outside the gene matches: 0. The CDR3 protein is CASSGTGSGANVLTF. Here the CDR3 DNA reads TGTGCCAGCAGCGGGACAGGGTCTGGGGCCAACGTCCTGACTTTC.

The chain joins TRBV5-6 to TRBJ1-5; the D is unclear. The CDR3 consists of 14 residues. The germline V and J ends were trimmed by 0 bases and 6 bases, with 10 bases remaining between them. Germline V gene sequence: CDR1 SGHDT, CDR2 YYEEEE. The CDR3 region has the DNA TGTGCCAGCAGCTTGGCCGGAGGTGGTCAGCCCCAGCATTTT. Encoded protein: CASSLAGGGQPQHF.

The V gene is TRBV6-1, the J gene TRBJ2-2, with 10 bases lining up with TRBD2. The germline CDR1 and CDR2 sequences are MNHNS and SASEGT. CDR3 length equals 14 residues. Losses at the gene ends were 2 bases for V and 6 bases for J; bases not matched to a gene: 0. CDR3 coding DNA: TGTGCCAGCAGTGAACTAGCGGGAGCCGGGGAGCTGTTTTTT. This codes for CASSELAGAGELFF.